Each of the 18 T cell receptor beta chains below was sequenced from the same sample in a study of early T cells in non-severe SARS-CoV-2 infection. TCRdb itself ran the 5' RACE reads through MiXCR, one entry per CDR3 protein. Among about 11,000 distinct CDR3 sequences listed, approximately 4.4% were seen once. The sample taken for sequencing was whole blood. The receptors were sampled from an adult who was a healthcare worker with PCR-confirmed SARS-CoV-2 infection or an uninfected control (not recorded which).

This clonotype is labeled medium-sized (0.01 to 0.1%). The chain has TRBV6-2 or TRBV6-3 and TRBJ2-7, with 7 bases that match TRBD1. The CDR3 has 18 residues. V was clipped by 5 bases and J by 3 bases; unmatched bases: 19. In germline, CDR1 is MNHEY, CDR2 SVGEGT. CDR3 DNA sequence: TGTGCCAGCAGTCCACCGACTATACAGGGGAGTGGAATCTACGAGCAGTACTTC. Protein product: CASSPPTIQGSGIYEQYF.

This clonotype showed up many times. The rearrangement joins TRBV11-3 to TRBJ2-3; D gene ambiguous. Per the germline V gene, CDR1 is SGHNT and CDR2 is YENEEA. The CDR3 is 15 amino acids. Trimming pared 4 bases from V and 7 bases from J, leaving 18 bases between. The CDR3 sequence is CASSSQPALTNTQYF. CDR3 coding DNA: TGTGCCAGCAGCTCCCAACCCGCCCTCACGAATACGCAGTATTTT.

Ten or more counts support this clonotype. This chain connects TRBV20-1 to TRBJ2-5; 10 bases line up with TRBD2. The CDR3 is 16 residues long. Germline CDR1 and CDR2: DFQATT and SNEGSKA (reference sequence). J was trimmed by 1 base and V by 5 bases; bases with no gene match: 10. The CDR3 coding sequence is TGCAGTGCTCACCGACTAGCGGGTCTTCTCCAAGAGACCCAGTACTTC. It codes for CSAHRLAGLLQETQYF.

This clonotype came up many times. CDR3 region: CASSVEVDSNYGYTF. The CDR3 coding sequence is TGTGCCAGCAGCGTAGAGGTGGATTCTAACTATGGCTACACCTTC. This rearrangement joins TRBV9 to TRBJ1-2; D not resolved. V was trimmed by 0 bases and J by 0 bases, leaving 9 bases between them. Germline V CDR1 and CDR2: SGDLS, YYNGEE. This CDR3 region has 15 residues.

In its sample, this clonotype was seen many times. This chain connects TRBV10-3 to TRBJ2-5; 9 bases fit TRBD1. Germline assignment: CDR1 ENHRY and CDR2 SYGVKD. The CDR3 consists of 15 residues. V lost 2 bases, J lost 4 bases, and 5 bases stayed unmatched. The CDR3 here is CAISEEQGARETQYF. The CDR3 DNA is TGTGCCATCAGTGAGGAACAGGGGGCGAGAGAGACCCAGTACTTC.

This clonotype was found a few times. The V call is TRBV11-2, the J call TRBJ1-1; no clear D. The CDR3 consists of 14 residues. Between the trimmed V and J ends, which lost 1 base and 2 bases, there was a span of 8 bases. Germline V gives CDR1 SGHAT, CDR2 FQNNGV. CDR3: CASSLVSANTEAFF. DNA of the CDR3: TGTGCCAGCAGCTTAGTTTCAGCAAACACTGAAGCTTTCTTT.

This clonotype has ten or more counts. J is TRBJ2-7 and V is TRBV18, with D possibly matching TRBD1 (5 bases). CDR3 length: 16 amino acids. Germline lookup yields CDR1 KGHSH and CDR2 LQKENI. V lost 3 bases and J lost 3, with 18 bases in between. The CDR3 sequence is CASSPYPPGLIYEQYF. The DNA for the CDR3 is TGTGCCAGCTCACCGTACCCCCCAGGGTTGATCTACGAGCAGTACTTC.

This clonotype occurred many times. V gene TRBV5-1 combines with J gene TRBJ2-3; 8 bases match TRBD1. The CDR3 totals 16 residues. J lost 5 bases, V lost 0 bases, and 8 bases had no gene match. Germline CDR1 and CDR2: SGHRS and YFSETQ. CDR3 region: CASSLAIGQGGDTQYF. The CDR3 nucleotides are TGCGCCAGCAGCTTGGCCATCGGACAGGGTGGAGATACGCAGTATTTT. Using reference TRBV5-1 and TRBJ2-3 for the parts outside the CDR3, the full variable domain is KAGVTQTPRYLIKTRGQQVTLSCSPISGHRSVSWYQQTPGQGLQFLFEYFSETQRNKGNFPGRFSGRQFSNSRSEMNVSTLELGDSALYLCASSLAIGQGGDTQYFGPGTRLTVL.

This clonotype is judged medium-sized. The chain recombines TRBV5-1 with TRBJ1-1, with TRBD1 as a possible D gene (5 bases). The CDR3 loop spans 16 amino acids. Trimming took 4 bases from V and 1 from J, leaving 17 bases between them. CDR1 and CDR2 from the germline V gene are SGHRS and YFSETQ. The CDR3 DNA sequence: TGCGCCAGCAGCGCATCCCCACAGGCCCCGAACACTGAAGCTTTCTTT. Translated, it gives CASSASPQAPNTEAFF.

This clonotype was observed at least ten times. CDR3 nucleotide sequence: TGTGCCAGCAGTGCGGGGGGGCCCACAGATACGCAGTATTTT. This codes for CASSAGGPTDTQYF. The gene calls are TRBV6-4 and TRBJ2-3; 8 bases agree with TRBD2. The CDR3 contains 14 residues. V lost 4 bases, J lost 2 bases, and 2 bases stayed unmatched. CDR1 MRHNA and CDR2 SNTAGT come from the germline V gene.

This clonotype came up many times. The genes are TRBV20-1 and TRBJ1-4, with TRBD1 identical over 8 bases. Germline V gives CDR1 DFQATT, CDR2 SNEGSKA (reference sequence). This CDR3 comprises 17 residues. With 1 base clipped from V and 4 bases from J, the junction kept 11 bases outside the gene matches. The CDR3 spells CSARAPAGGVFNEKLFF. CDR3 DNA sequence: TGCAGTGCTAGAGCCCCGGCAGGGGGCGTATTTAATGAAAAACTGTTTTTT.

The chain carries TRBV20-1 and TRBJ2-3; 12 bases map to TRBD1. CDR3 size: 15 residues. Germline CDR1 is DFQATT and CDR2 is SNEGSKA (reference sequence). The ends lost 1 base at V and 7 bases at J; junction bases unmatched: 6. As DNA, the CDR3 is TGCAGTGCTAGAGTACCGGGACAGGGGGCAAATACGCAGTATTTT. As protein: CSARVPGQGANTQYF.

In its sample, this clonotype was seen many times. V usage is TRBV19 and J usage is TRBJ2-3, with TRBD2 identical over 12 bases. V gave up 5 bases and J gave up 3 bases; unmatched junction bases: 6. The germline CDR1 and CDR2 sequences are LNHDA and SQIVND (reference sequence). The CDR3 spans 16 residues. This CDR3 is CASSPRLAGVTDTQYF. The DNA of the CDR3 is TGTGCCAGTAGTCCTCGACTAGCGGGAGTAACAGATACGCAGTATTTT.

This clonotype was detected ten times or more. Its ends do not fully match the called genes, so a read error is possible. V and J are TRBV29-1 and TRBJ2-1; 13 bases map to TRBD2. Germline loops: CDR1 SQVTM, CDR2 ANQGSEA. The CDR3 loop spans 14 amino acids. The CDR3: CSAETSGGYKEQFF. In nucleotides, the CDR3 is TGCAGCGCCGAGACTAGCGGGGGGTACAAGGAGCAGTTCTTC.

This clonotype was picked up many times. This CDR3 reads CASSAGTAANTGELFF. In DNA form, the CDR3 reads TGTGCCAGCAGTGCTGGGACGGCCGCGAACACCGGGGAGCTGTTTTTT. This chain joins TRBV12-3 or TRBV12-4 and TRBJ2-2; possibly TRBD1 or TRBD2 for D (5 bases each). The CDR3 is made up of 16 amino acids. V shed 5 bases and J shed 0 bases, with 13 bases lying between them.

The sample holds many counts of this clonotype. The chain is built from TRBV18 and TRBJ2-7, with D maybe TRBD1 (5 bases). CDR3 length: 15 amino acids. Germline lookup yields CDR1 KGHSH and CDR2 LQKENI. Trimming removed 0 bases from V and 4 bases from J, with 13 bases in between. The CDR3 loop reads CASSPPKGDRYEQYF. The CDR3 nucleotides are TGTGCCAGCTCACCACCAAAGGGCGACAGATACGAGCAGTACTTC.

J is TRBJ2-2 and V is TRBV30; no clear D gene. CDR1 and CDR2 from the germline V gene are GTSNPN and SVGIG (reference sequence). V lost 1 base and J 2 bases, leaving 8 bases between the germline ends. This CDR3 spans 14 amino acids. The CDR3 DNA is TGTGCCTGGAGTGAACTTCTCAACACCGGGGAGCTGTTTTTT. Its translation is CAWSELLNTGELFF.

This clonotype was detected many times. This chain connects TRBV24-1 to TRBJ2-1, with 12 bases fitting TRBD2. V was clipped by 6 bases and J by 6 bases; unmatched bases: 5. This CDR3 has 15 amino acids. CDR1 is KGHDR and CDR2 is SFDVKD in the germline V gene. CDR3 in DNA: TGTGCCACCAGTTCTAGCGGGGGGGTAATCAATGAGCAGTTCTTC. This encodes CATSSSGGVINEQFF.